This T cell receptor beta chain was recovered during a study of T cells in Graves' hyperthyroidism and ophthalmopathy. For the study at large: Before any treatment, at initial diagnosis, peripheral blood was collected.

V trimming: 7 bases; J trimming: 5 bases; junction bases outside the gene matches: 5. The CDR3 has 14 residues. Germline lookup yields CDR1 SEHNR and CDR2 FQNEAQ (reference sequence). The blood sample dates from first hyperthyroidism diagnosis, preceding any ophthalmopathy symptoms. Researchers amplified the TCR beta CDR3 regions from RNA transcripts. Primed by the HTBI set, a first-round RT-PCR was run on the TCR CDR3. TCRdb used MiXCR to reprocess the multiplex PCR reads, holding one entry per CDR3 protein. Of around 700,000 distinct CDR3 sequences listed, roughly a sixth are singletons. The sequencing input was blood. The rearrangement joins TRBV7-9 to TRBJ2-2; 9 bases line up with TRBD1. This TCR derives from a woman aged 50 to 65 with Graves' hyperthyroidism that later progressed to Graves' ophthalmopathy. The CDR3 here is CASTGTGWTGELFF. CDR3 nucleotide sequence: TGTGCCAGCACCGGGACAGGGTGGACCGGGGAGCTGTTTTTT.